The TCR beta chain described here comes from a study of cytomegalovirus exposure and HLA in healthy donors. The CDR3 is 15 residues long. The germline V gene has CDR1 LNHDA and CDR2 SQIVND (reference sequence). Germline trimming cut 5 bases from V and 5 bases from J; bases unmatched to any gene: 4. The study ran its PCR with 60 Vbeta and 13 Jbeta primers. Only in-frame clones appear in the TCRdb table, and some are missing; sequencing was by immunoSEQ multiplex PCR. The table shows roughly 100,000 clones, with around four fifths occurring only once. Study observations and caveats: Researchers counted 180 or so TCR beta chains as cytomegalovirus-associated.

This clone showed up just once. Its cognate antigen is unknown. This sequence joins TRBV19 and TRBJ1-6; 9 nucleotides line up with TRBD1. The sequence was obtained from a man aged 35-49 years in good health and CMV-seronegative. Sequencing was carried out using PBMCs. As DNA, the CDR3 is TGTGCCAGTAGTCCAAGGACAGGGGATAATTCACCCCTCCACTTT. Its protein product is CASSPRTGDNSPLHF.